This T cell receptor beta chain was sequenced for a study of PD-1 blockade in classical Hodgkin lymphoma. At the level of the study: Nivolumab was administered to patients intravenously at 3 mg/kg every 2 weeks.

Every patient experienced relapse after autologous stem cell transplantation, and brentuximab vedotin exposure varied. V lost 4 bases, J lost 7 bases, and 13 bases lay in between. The CDR3 runs 13 residues. From germline, CDR1 is SQVTM and CDR2 ANQGSEA. This clone has just a few counts. The antigen is unknown. Points from the study as a whole: Repertoire differences have undefined causes, possibly disease activity or prior therapy. Reports indicated that newly diagnosed patients had lower baseline TCR diversity than healthy donors did. Baseline diversity in complete responders resembled that of newly diagnosed patients.

The method was immunoSEQ multiplex PCR; TCRdb's version includes in-frame clones alone and lacks a portion of them. The table lists tens of thousands of clones, approximately 80% of them singletons. This TCR was sampled from a human donor with classical Hodgkin lymphoma. Source: peripheral blood mononuclear cells (PBMCs), taken at baseline. J is TRBJ1-4 and V is TRBV29-1; D possibly corresponds to TRBD1 (5 bases). The chain's CDR3 is CSVVPGTSEKLFF. In nucleotides, the CDR3 is TGCAGCGTTGTACCCGGGACGAGTGAAAAACTGTTTTTT.